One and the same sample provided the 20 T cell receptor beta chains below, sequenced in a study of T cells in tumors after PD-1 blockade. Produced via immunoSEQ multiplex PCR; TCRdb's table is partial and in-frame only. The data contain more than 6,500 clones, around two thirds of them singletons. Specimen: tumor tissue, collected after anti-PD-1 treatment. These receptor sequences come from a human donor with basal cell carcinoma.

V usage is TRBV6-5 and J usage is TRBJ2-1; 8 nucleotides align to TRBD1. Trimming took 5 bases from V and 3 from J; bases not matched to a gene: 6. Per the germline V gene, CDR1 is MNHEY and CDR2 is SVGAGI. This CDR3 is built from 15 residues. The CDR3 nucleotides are TGTGCCAGCAGTCGGACAGGGCCCTTCTACAATGAGCAGTTCTTC. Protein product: CASSRTGPFYNEQFF.

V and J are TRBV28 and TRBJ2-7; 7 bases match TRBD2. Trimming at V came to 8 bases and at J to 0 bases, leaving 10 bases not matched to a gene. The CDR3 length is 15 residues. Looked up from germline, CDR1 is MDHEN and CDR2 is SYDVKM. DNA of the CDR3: TGTGCCAGCCTTCGACCGGGAGGTTTCTCCTACGAGCAGTACTTC. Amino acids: CASLRPGGFSYEQYF.

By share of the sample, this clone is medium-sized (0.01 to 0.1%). CDR3 DNA sequence: TGTGCCAGCAGCCGACAGACGGGGTACACCGGGGAGCTGTTTTTT. Protein sequence: CASSRQTGYTGELFF. The chain uses TRBV5-6 and TRBJ2-2; tentatively, D is TRBD1 or TRBD2 (5 bases each). The length of the CDR3 is 15 residues. Trimming left V 4 bases short and J 3 bases short, with 13 bases between. Germline-derived CDR1 and CDR2 are SGHDT and YYEEEE.

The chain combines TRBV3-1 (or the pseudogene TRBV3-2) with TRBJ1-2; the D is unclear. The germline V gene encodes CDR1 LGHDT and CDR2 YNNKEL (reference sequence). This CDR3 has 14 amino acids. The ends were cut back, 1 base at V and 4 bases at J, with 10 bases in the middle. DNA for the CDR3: TGTGCCAGCAGCCAAGGGGAGGGCGGCTATGGCTACACCTTC. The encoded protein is CASSQGEGGYGYTF.

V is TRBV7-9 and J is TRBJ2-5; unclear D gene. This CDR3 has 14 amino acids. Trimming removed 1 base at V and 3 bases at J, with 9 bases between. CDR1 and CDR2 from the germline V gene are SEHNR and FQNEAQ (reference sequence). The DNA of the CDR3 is TGTGCCAGCAGCTTAGGGGCAGATGAAGAGACCCAGTACTTC. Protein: CASSLGADEETQYF.

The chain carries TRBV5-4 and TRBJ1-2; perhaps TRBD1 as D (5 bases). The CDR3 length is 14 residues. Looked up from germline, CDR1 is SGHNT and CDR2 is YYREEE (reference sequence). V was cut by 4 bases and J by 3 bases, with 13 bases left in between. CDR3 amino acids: CASSTQDTDYGYTF. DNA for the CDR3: TGTGCCAGCAGCACGCAGGACACGGACTATGGCTACACCTTC.

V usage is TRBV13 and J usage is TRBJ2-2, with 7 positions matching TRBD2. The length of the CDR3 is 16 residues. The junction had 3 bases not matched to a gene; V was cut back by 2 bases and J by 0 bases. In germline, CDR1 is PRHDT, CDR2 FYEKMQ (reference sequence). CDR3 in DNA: TGTGCCAGCAGCTTAAGGCGGGGGACGAACACCGGGGAGCTGTTTTTT. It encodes CASSLRRGTNTGELFF.

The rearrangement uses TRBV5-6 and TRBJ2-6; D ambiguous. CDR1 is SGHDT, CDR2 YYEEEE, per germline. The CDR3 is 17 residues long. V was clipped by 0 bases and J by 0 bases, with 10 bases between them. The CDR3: CASSLGSQYSGANVLTF. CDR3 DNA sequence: TGTGCCAGCAGCTTGGGGTCCCAGTACTCTGGGGCCAACGTCCTGACTTTC.

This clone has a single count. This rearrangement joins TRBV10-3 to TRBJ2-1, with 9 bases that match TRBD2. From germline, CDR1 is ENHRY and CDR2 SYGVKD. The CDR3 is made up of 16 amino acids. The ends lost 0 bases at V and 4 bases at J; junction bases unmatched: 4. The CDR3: CAISESLAGKYNEQFF. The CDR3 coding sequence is TGTGCCATCAGTGAGTCGCTAGCGGGGAAATACAATGAGCAGTTCTTC.

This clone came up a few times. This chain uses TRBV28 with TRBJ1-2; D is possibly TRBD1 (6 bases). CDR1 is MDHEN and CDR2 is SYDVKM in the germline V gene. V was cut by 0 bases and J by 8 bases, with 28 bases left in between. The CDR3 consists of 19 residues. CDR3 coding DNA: TGTGCCAGCAGTTTATGCGATCCAGGACAGCGAAAGGGTTGCTGGGGCTACACCTTC. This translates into CASSLCDPGQRKGCWGYTF.

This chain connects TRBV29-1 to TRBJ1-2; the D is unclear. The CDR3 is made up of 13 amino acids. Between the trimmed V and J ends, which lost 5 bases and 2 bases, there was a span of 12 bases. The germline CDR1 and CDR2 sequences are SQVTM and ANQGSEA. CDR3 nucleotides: TGCAGCGTTTTTTCAGCGGAAAACTATGGCTACACCTTC. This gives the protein CSVFSAENYGYTF. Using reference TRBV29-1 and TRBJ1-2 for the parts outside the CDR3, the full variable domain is SAVISQKPSRDICQRGTSLTIQCQVDSQVTMMFWYRQQPGQSLTLIATANQGSEATYESGFVIDKFPISRPNLTFSTLTVSNMSPEDSSIYLCSVFSAENYGYTFGSGTRLTVV.

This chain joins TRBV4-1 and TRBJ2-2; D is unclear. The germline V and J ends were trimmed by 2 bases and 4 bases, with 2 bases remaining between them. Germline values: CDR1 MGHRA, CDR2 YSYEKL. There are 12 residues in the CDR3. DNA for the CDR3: TGCGCCAGCAGCCAATTCACCGGGGAGCTGTTTTTT. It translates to CASSQFTGELFF.

CDR3 in DNA: TGTGCCAGCAGCCCAGAGGCACGAAACCCGGGCACTGAAGCTTTCTTT. It codes for CASSPEARNPGTEAFF. The chain employs TRBV9 and TRBJ1-1; D uncertain. The germline gives CDR1 SGDLS, CDR2 YYNGEE. The CDR3 spans 16 residues. The V gene lost 4 bases and the J gene lost 4 bases, with 20 bases spanning the gap.

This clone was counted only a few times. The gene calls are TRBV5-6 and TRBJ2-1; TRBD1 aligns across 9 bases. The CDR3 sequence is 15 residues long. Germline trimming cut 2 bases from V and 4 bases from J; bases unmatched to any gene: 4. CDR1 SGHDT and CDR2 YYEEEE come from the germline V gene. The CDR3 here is CASSFRDRVYNEQFF. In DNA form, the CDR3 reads TGTGCCAGCAGCTTTCGGGACAGGGTTTACAATGAGCAGTTCTTC.

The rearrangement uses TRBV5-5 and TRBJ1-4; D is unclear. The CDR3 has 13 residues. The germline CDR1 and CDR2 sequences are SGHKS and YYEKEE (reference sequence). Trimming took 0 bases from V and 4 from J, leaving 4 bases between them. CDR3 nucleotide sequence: TGTGCCAGCAGCTTGGACCTTAATGAAAAACTGTTTTTT. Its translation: CASSLDLNEKLFF. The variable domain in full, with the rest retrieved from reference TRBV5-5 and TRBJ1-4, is DAGVTQSPTHLIKTRGQQVTLRCSPISGHKSVSWYQQVLGQGPQFIFQYYEKEERGRGNFPDRFSARQFPNYSSELNVNALLLGDSALYLCASSLDLNEKLFFGSGTQLSVL.

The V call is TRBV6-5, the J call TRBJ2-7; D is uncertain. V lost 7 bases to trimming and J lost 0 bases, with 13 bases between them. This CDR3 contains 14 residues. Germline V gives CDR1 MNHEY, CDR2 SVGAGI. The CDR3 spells CASKVSQPSYEQYF. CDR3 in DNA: TGTGCCAGCAAGGTGTCACAGCCCTCCTACGAGCAGTACTTC.

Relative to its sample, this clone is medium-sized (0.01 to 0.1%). CDR3 DNA: TGTGCCAGCAGCCTACAGGGGGCAGGTGGAAACACCATATATTTT. This translates into CASSLQGAGGNTIYF. J is TRBJ1-3 and V is TRBV5-6, with 9 bases aligning to TRBD1. The CDR3 loop spans 15 amino acids. Trimming cost V 4 bases and J 3 bases; bases outside gene matches: 5. Germline V CDR1 and CDR2: SGHDT, YYEEEE.

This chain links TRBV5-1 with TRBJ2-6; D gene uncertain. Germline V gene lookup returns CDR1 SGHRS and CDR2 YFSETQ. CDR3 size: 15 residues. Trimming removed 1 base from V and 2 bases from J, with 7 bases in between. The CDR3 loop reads CASSLMRTGANVLTF. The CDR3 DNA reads TGCGCCAGCAGCTTGATGCGAACTGGGGCCAACGTCCTGACTTTC.

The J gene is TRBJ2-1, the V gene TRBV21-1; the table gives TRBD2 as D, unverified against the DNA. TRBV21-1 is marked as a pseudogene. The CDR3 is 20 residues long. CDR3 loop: CASSKEVGGTSGRDYNEQFF. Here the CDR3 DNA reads TGTGCCAGCAGCAAAGAGGTCGGAGGGACTAGCGGGAGGGACTACAATGAGCAGTTCTTC.

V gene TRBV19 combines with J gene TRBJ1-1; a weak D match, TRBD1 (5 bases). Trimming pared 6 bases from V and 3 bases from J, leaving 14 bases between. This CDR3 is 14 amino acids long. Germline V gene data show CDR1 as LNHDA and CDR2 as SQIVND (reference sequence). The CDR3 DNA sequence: TGTGCCAGTAGCGAGTGGGGGGGGGACACTGAAGCTTTCTTT. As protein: CASSEWGGDTEAFF.